This TCR beta chain stems from a study of early stage breast cancer tumors. Study details: Most invasive tumors, about 80% of the 16, were ER+/PR+/HER2-. Study findings and constraints: Most shared enriched TCRB sequences were commonly generated ones.

CDR3 length equals 13 residues. V shed 6 bases and J 7 bases; nucleotides not matched to a gene: 4. Germline V gives CDR1 SNHLY, CDR2 FYNNEI. To note about this clone: Its antigen is not identified.

TCRdb's copy holds only in-frame clones and misses some; the assay was immunoSEQ multiplex PCR. The sample contains some 10,000 clones, around 60% of which appear only once. The TCR was taken from a person aged 55 to 75 with breast cancer. Sequences were obtained from breast tumor tissue. The genes are TRBV2 and TRBJ2-4; 9 bases align to TRBD1. CDR3 loop: CASRGQGGNIQYF. CDR3 nucleotide sequence: TGTGCCAGCAGGGGACAGGGTGGGAACATTCAGTACTTC.